The sequence of this TCR beta chain was determined in a study of blood T cell repertoires in COVID-19. Clones were sequenced by immunoSEQ multiplex PCR, and TCRdb holds only the in-frame ones, with some missing. The sample records approximately 260,000 clones, roughly 85% being singletons. Trimming at V came to 1 base and at J to 8 bases, leaving 3 bases not matched to a gene. In germline, CDR1 is SGHRS, CDR2 YFSETQ. CDR3 length: 14 residues. The receptor comes from a man aged 60 to 69 who had recovered from COVID-19. V and J are TRBV5-1 and TRBJ2-1; 10 bases match TRBD2. The source material was peripheral blood. The CDR3 DNA is TGCGCCAGCAGCTTGATAAGCGGGGGGGATGAGCAGTTCTTC. Encoded protein: CASSLISGGDEQFF.